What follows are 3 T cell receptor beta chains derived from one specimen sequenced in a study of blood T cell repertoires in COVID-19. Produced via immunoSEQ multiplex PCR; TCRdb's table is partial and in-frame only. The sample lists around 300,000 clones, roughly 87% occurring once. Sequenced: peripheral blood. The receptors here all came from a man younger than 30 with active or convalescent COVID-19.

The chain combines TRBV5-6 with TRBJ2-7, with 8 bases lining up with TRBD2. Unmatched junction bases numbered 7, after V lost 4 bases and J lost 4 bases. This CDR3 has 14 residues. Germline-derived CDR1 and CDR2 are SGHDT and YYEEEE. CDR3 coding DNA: TGTGCCAGCAGCCTAGGACTAGCAACGTACGAGCAGTACTTC. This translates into CASSLGLATYEQYF. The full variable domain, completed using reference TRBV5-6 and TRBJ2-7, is DAGVTQSPTHLIKTRGQQVTLRCSPKSGHDTVSWYQQALGQGPQFIFQYYEEEERQRGNFPDRFSGHQFPNYSSELNVNALLLGDSALYLCASSLGLATYEQYFGPGTRLTVT.

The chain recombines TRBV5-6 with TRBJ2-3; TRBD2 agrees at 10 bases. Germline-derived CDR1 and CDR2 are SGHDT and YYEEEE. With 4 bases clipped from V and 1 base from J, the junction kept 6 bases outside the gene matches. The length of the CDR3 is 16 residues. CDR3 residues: CASSVRLAGRTDTQYF. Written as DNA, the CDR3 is TGTGCCAGCAGCGTGCGACTAGCGGGCCGCACAGATACGCAGTATTTT.

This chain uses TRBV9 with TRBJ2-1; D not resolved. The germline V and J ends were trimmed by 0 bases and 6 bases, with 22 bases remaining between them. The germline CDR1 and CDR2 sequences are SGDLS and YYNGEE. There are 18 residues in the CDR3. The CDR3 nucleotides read TGTGCCAGCAGCGTAGGGCCCCTGAGGCAAAAAGACGGCAATGAGCAGTTCTTC. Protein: CASSVGPLRQKDGNEQFF.